A selection of T cell receptor beta chains follows, all from one sample in a study of T cells in Graves' hyperthyroidism and ophthalmopathy. One entry per CDR3 protein results from TCRdb running MiXCR on the multiplex PCR reads. The repertoire includes hundreds of thousands of distinct CDR3 sequences, 13% to 15% of them detected once, and around an eighth sits in the top ten. Sequencing input: blood. These receptors all stem from a woman aged 45-60 years with Graves' ophthalmopathy. Both conserved end residues are part of each CDR3. D genes are given only for firm matches.

13	TRBV3-1	NA	TRBJ2-3	CASSQIGADTQYF
15	TRBV4-3	NA	TRBJ2-1	CASSQEGQGVGEQFF
14	TRBV29-1	NA	TRBJ2-1	CSAPRGGFYNEQFF
11	TRBV29-1	NA	TRBJ2-3	CSVEAGSTQYF
15	TRBV5-1	TRBD1	TRBJ2-1	CASSRTGTDYNEQFF
15	TRBV9	NA	TRBJ2-2	CASSDPQGFTGELFF
15	TRBV27	NA	TRBJ2-7	CASSFNRDIVYEQYF
14	TRBV29-1	TRBD1	TRBJ2-7	CSVDPTGAAYEQYF
14	TRBV29-1	TRBD2	TRBJ2-5	CSVVLAGAQETQYF
14	TRBV19	NA	TRBJ2-3	CASTPVGGTDTQYF
14	TRBV28	TRBD2	TRBJ2-1	CASSTGLALNEQFF
12	TRBV2	NA	TRBJ1-1	CASTGANTEAFF
15	TRBV18	NA	TRBJ1-1	CASSPIQGGAVEAFF
15	TRBV4-3	NA	TRBJ1-2	CASSQERIANYGYTF
14	TRBV20-1	TRBD1	TRBJ1-2	CSARETGAGYGYTF
14	TRBV7-2	NA	TRBJ2-5	CASSLPLALGTQYF
16	TRBV9	TRBD2	TRBJ2-7	CASSVVMAGVPYEQYF
16	TRBV18	NA	TRBJ1-1	CASSPRAVTLGTEAFF
17	TRBV18	TRBD2	TRBJ2-3	CASSPPIAGRSTDTQYF
15	TRBV10-3	TRBD2	TRBJ2-7	CAISVLAGDPYEQYF
14	TRBV30	NA	TRBJ2-7	CAWSAGTGGHEQYF
15	TRBV18	NA	TRBJ1-6	CASSQTAGLDSPLHF
15	TRBV20-1	TRBD2	TRBJ2-1	CSARLAGTSYNEQFF